The subject of this entry is one T cell receptor beta chain. The CDR3 is made up of 15 amino acids. Germline CDR1 reads LNHDA; CDR2 reads SQIVND (reference sequence). V was shortened by 6 bases and J by 3 bases, with 14 bases between the two germline ends. The source of the sample is a study of blood T cell repertoires in COVID-19. Clones were read by immunoSEQ multiplex PCR, and TCRdb kept only the in-frame ones, dropping some. The profile shows 320,000 or so clones, over 75% of them singletons. V and J are TRBV19 and TRBJ2-2; possibly TRBD1 for D (5 bases). The specimen sequenced was PBMCs or T cells enriched from blood (not recorded which). The clonotype comes from a woman in her 30s who had recovered from COVID-19. The CDR3 sequence is CASRGRVTDTGELFF. As DNA, the CDR3 is TGTGCCAGTAGAGGCAGGGTCACGGACACCGGGGAGCTGTTTTTT.